The source of this T cell receptor beta chain is a study of cytomegalovirus exposure and HLA in healthy donors. Germline V lookup: CDR1 ENHRY, CDR2 SYGVKD. V was trimmed by 10 bases and J by 2 bases, leaving 19 bases between them. This CDR3 is 15 amino acids long. With 60 Vbeta and 13 Jbeta primers, the PCR was carried out. TCRdb's table, derived via immunoSEQ multiplex PCR, lists solely in-frame clones and lacks some. The sample consists of about 150,000 clones, around 72% of them appearing once. Sequenced sample: PBMCs. This receptor was obtained from a man in his forties in good health and CMV-seronegative. The chain uses TRBV10-3 and TRBJ2-3; D is ambiguous. The CDR3 sequence: CASSPGGSSTDTQYF. In nucleotides, the CDR3 is TGTGCCAGCTCCCCCGGCGGATCCTCCACAGATACGCAGTATTTT.